This record looks at one T cell receptor beta chain sequence and its context. TCRdb fed the reads into MiXCR, producing one record per CDR3 protein. The sample lists a few hundred thousand distinct CDR3 sequences, about 17% occurring once. CDR1 is MNHEY, CDR2 SVGAGI, per germline. CDR3 length: 18 residues. The V and J ends lost 2 bases and 0 bases, in that order; junction bases with no gene match: 10. The data were taken from a study of T cell repertoires in cytomegalovirus infection. The sequencing input was PBMCs. J is TRBJ2-3 and V is TRBV6-5; 8 nucleotides line up with TRBD1. The origin of this receptor is a human donor in good health (CMV status not recorded). Some clones in this sample may be carry-over from other donors' samples. CDR3 nucleotide sequence: TGTGCCAGCAGTTACGTAGGACAGGGAATCACTAGCACAGATACGCAGTATTTT. Translated, it gives CASSYVGQGITSTDTQYF.